This TCR beta chain derives from a study of CD8+ T cells in alopecia areata. Study details: Twice a day, 5 to 10 mg of oral tofacitinib was administered to treated patients. Study-wide points: There were also resident alphabeta T cells of normal skin sequenced in scalp samples.

Following extraction, RNA underwent reverse transcription to cDNA, which served as the sequencing template. Assay: immunoSEQ multiplex PCR; the TCRdb copy retains only in-frame clones and omits some. The data contain a few hundred thousand clones, more than 30% of them singletons. Germline assignment: CDR1 LNHDA and CDR2 SQIVND (reference sequence). CDR3 length: 14 residues. V lost 10 bases and J 5 bases, leaving 17 bases between the germline ends. Described treatment: oral pan-JAK inhibitor, 5-10 mg twice daily. This clone turned up a few times. No antigen is known for it. This chain connects TRBV19 to TRBJ1-4, with D perhaps TRBD1 (6 bases). The sequencing used CD4+ T cells sorted from blood, collected around week 31, from a patient treated with tofacitinib. The receptor was derived from a human donor with alopecia areata. CDR3 nucleotide sequence: TGTGCCACCCAGAAGGGGGGCGCAAATGAAAAACTGTTTTTT. Translation gives CATQKGGANEKLFF.